The 10 T cell receptor beta chains given below trace back to one sample, sequenced in a study of shared clonotypes between healthy human individuals. Generated by immunoSEQ multiplex PCR, the TCRdb table keeps only in-frame clones and is missing some. The sample carries 400,000 to 550,000 clones, roughly 85% recorded once. Sequencing was performed on PBMCs. Every receptor here comes from a woman aged 40 to 50 in good health. Some clones in this sample may be carry-over from other donors' samples.

This clone appeared a few times. The chain employs TRBV20-1 and TRBJ1-1; D gene unclear. The CDR3 loop spans 10 amino acids. Germline V gene lookup returns CDR1 DFQATT and CDR2 SNEGSKA (reference sequence). V was trimmed by 7 bases and J by 5 bases, leaving 8 bases between them. The CDR3 protein is CSVVRTEAFF. The CDR3 coding sequence is TGCAGTGTCGTTCGTACTGAAGCTTTCTTT.

This clone turned up a few times. CDR3 DNA sequence: TGTGCCAGCAGTGTGGACAGTAACTATGGCTACACCTTC. This gives the protein CASSVDSNYGYTF. The chain couples TRBV2 to TRBJ1-2; D is perhaps TRBD1 (6 bases). This CDR3 has 13 amino acids. Trimming took 4 bases from V and 1 from J, leaving 7 bases between them. Germline CDR1 is SNHLY and CDR2 is FYNNEI.

There are a few counts of this clone. The rearrangement uses TRBV6-1 and TRBJ1-4; D may be TRBD1 (5 bases). The CDR3 covers 12 residues. Trimming removed 6 bases from V and 12 bases from J, with 14 bases in between. CDR1 MNHNS and CDR2 SASEGT come from the germline V gene. CDR3 in DNA: TGTGCCAGCAGAGCCGTGGGGCTTGAACTGTTTTTT. This codes for CASRAVGLELFF.

J is TRBJ1-3 and V is TRBV9, with a tentative D call TRBD1 (5 bases). The CDR3 is 14 residues long. Germline CDR1 SGDLS, CDR2 YYNGEE. V was pared by 3 bases and J by 4 bases, with 11 bases between. The CDR3 spells CASSAMRQGNTIYF. CDR3 sequence (DNA): TGTGCCAGCAGCGCGATGCGACAGGGAAACACCATATATTTT.

This clone was picked up a small number of times. V is TRBV9 and J is TRBJ2-1; a weak D match, TRBD2 (6 bases). The CDR3 covers 15 residues. CDR1 is SGDLS and CDR2 is YYNGEE in the germline V gene. The V and J ends lost 3 bases and 5 bases respectively, with 15 bases between them. The CDR3 DNA sequence: TGTGCCAGCAGCGCCGACGGGAGTGGGGACAATGAGCAGTTCTTC. It encodes CASSADGSGDNEQFF.

J is TRBJ1-3 and V is TRBV5-6; maybe TRBD1 (6 bases). V lost 6 bases and J lost 3, with 13 bases in between. The CDR3 sequence is 14 residues long. CDR1 is SGHDT, CDR2 YYEEEE, per germline. In DNA form, the CDR3 reads TGTGCCAGCACCCTTAGGGGGGTTGGAAACACCATATATTTT. Its protein product is CASTLRGVGNTIYF.

This clone was recorded a few times. This sequence joins TRBV27 and TRBJ1-5; maybe TRBD1 (6 bases). Deletions cut 5 bases from V and 5 bases from J, with 13 bases between. CDR3 length: 14 amino acids. CDR1 is MNHEY, CDR2 SMNVEV, per germline (reference sequence). As DNA, the CDR3 is TGTGCCAGCAGTCCCAACAGGGTGGATCAGCCCCAGCATTTT. It yields the protein CASSPNRVDQPQHF.

The chain is built from TRBV28 and TRBJ2-7; 9 nucleotides agree with TRBD1. The trim removed 3 bases at V and 4 bases at J, leaving 4 bases unmatched. This CDR3 is 14 amino acids long. Per germline, CDR1 MDHEN and CDR2 SYDVKM. In DNA, the CDR3 is TGTGCCAGCAGTTTTGCGGGACAGGGTTACGAGCAGTACTTC. Translated, it gives CASSFAGQGYEQYF.

J is TRBJ2-3 and V is TRBV30, with 7 nucleotides matching TRBD2. V trimming: 0 bases; J trimming: 3 bases; junction bases outside the gene matches: 6. The CDR3 has 15 amino acids. Germline values: CDR1 GTSNPN, CDR2 SVGIG (reference sequence). Here the CDR3 reads CAWSVGAGETDTQYF. The CDR3 DNA follows: TGTGCCTGGAGTGTAGGGGCGGGAGAGACAGATACGCAGTATTTT. The full variable domain, rest sourced from reference TRBV30 and TRBJ2-3, is SQTIHQWPATLVQPVGSPLSLECTVEGTSNPNLYWYRQAAGRGLQLLFYSVGIGQISSEVPQNLSASRPQDRQFILSSKKLLLSDSGFYLCAWSVGAGETDTQYFGPGTRLTVL.

V is TRBV9 and J is TRBJ2-7; TRBD2 agrees at 11 bases. The CDR3 runs to 13 residues. In germline, CDR1 is SGDLS, CDR2 YYNGEE. Trimming cost V 2 bases and J 10 bases; bases outside gene matches: 5. CDR3 amino acids: CASSVAGTSGQYF. CDR3 DNA: TGTGCCAGCAGCGTGGCCGGGACTAGCGGACAGTACTTC.